This record looks at one T cell receptor (beta chain) sequence and its context. Its specificity is unknown. The germline gives CDR1 SGHNT, CDR2 YENEEA. Between the trimmed V and J ends, which lost 5 bases and 6 bases, there was a span of 16 bases. This CDR3 contains 14 residues. Negatively enriched CD4+ T cells were divided by CD45RA into naive and memory. This sample stems from a study of shared clonotypes between healthy human individuals. Study-wide results and caveats: All-four-donor shared clonotypes had higher generation probabilities than non-shared clonotypes did.

Study processing details: Filtering differed, since immunoSEQ gave only junction sequences and no quality scores. Produced via immunoSEQ multiplex PCR; TCRdb's table is partial and in-frame only. That table gives V, J and clone size, and the DNA gave D and trimming. This table holds approximately 2,300,000 clones, 92% found once. The receptor's source is a man in his late teens or twenties in good health. Some clones in this sample may be carry-over from other donors' samples. Specimen: naive CD4+ T cells from PBMCs. The sample's subset: CD45RA+ positively selected. The gene calls are TRBV11-3 and TRBJ1-1; D is perhaps TRBD1 (5 bases). The CDR3 coding sequence is TGTGCCAGCAGCCTGACCGGGGGTTACGCTGAAGCTTTCTTT. Its protein is CASSLTGGYAEAFF. The full variable domain, with the rest looked up from reference TRBV11-3 and TRBJ1-1, is EAGVVQSPRYKIIEKKQPVAFWCNPISGHNTLYWYLQNLGQGPELLIRYENEEAVDDSQLPKDRFSAERLKGVDSTLKIQPAELGDSAVYLCASSLTGGYAEAFFGQGTRLTVV.